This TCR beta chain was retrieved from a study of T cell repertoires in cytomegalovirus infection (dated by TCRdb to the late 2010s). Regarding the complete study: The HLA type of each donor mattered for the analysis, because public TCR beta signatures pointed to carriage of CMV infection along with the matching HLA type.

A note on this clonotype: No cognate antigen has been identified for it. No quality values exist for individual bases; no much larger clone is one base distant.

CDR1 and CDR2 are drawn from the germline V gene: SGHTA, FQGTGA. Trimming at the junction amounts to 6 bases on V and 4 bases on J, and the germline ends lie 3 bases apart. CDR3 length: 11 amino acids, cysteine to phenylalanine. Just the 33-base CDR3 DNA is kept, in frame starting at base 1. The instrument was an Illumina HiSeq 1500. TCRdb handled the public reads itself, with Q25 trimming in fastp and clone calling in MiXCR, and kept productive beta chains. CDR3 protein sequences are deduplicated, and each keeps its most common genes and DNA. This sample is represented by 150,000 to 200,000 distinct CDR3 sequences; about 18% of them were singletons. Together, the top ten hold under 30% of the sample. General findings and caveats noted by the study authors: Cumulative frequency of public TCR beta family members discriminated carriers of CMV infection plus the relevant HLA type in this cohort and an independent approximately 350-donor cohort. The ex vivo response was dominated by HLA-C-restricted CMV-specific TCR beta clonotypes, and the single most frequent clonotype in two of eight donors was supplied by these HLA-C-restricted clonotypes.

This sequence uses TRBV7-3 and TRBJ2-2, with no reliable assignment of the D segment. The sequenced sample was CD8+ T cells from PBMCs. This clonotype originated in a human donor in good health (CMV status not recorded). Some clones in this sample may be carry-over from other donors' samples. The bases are TGTGCCAGCAGGAGCACCGGGGAGCTGTTTTTT. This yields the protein CASRSTGELFF.